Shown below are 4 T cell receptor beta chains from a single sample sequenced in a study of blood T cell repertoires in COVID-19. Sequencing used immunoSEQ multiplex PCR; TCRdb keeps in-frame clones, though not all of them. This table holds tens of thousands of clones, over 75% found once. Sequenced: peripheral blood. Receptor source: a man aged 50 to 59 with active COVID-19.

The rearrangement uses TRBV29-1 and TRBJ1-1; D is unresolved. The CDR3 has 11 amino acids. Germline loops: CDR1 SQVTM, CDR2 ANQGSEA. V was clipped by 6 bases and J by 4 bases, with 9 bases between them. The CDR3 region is CSVRMFTEAFF. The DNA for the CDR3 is TGCAGCGTGAGGATGTTCACTGAAGCTTTCTTT.

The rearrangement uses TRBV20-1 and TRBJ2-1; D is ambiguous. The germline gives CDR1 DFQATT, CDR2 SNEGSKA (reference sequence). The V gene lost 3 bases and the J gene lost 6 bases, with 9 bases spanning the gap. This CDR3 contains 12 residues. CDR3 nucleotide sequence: TGCAGTGCTAGTCTAGACCGCAATGAGCAGTTCTTC. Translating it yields CSASLDRNEQFF.

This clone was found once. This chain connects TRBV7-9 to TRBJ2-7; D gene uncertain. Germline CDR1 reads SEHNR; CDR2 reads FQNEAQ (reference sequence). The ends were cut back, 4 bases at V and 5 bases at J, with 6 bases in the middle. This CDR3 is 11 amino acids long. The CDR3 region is CASSSNDEQYF. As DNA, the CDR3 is TGTGCCAGCAGCTCCAATGACGAGCAGTACTTC.

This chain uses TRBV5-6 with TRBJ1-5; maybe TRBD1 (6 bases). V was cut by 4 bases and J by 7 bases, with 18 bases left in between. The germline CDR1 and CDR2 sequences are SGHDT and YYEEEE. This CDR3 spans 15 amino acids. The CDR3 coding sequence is TGTGCCAGCAGCCTGGGCCCTACAGGGCACCAGCCCCAGCATTTT. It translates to CASSLGPTGHQPQHF.